Shown below are 29 T cell receptor beta chains from a single sample sequenced in a study of tumor-infiltrating lymphocytes in primary liver carcinoma. The researchers produced TCR beta cDNA from roughly 550 ng total RNA with a constant-region primer. Researchers made the TCR beta libraries by running three nested multiplex PCR rounds with slightly modified ARM-PCR. With TRBV1-TRBV30 forward primers and a C-beta reverse primer, the first two PCR rounds were run for approximately 9 cycles each. TCRdb re-derived calls from the multiplex PCR reads in MiXCR, one entry per CDR3 protein. The sample has about 200,000 distinct CDR3 sequences; 65% are singletons. Germline DNA was also extracted, while the blood RNA originated from unsorted whole blood. Sample: peripheral blood. The receptors originated from an older woman with primary liver carcinoma and hepatitis B virus infection.

In regard to this clonotype: Since a much larger clone is just one base distant, this may be a read error. The chain recombines TRBV14 with TRBJ2-5, with D possibly matching TRBD2 (6 bases). The germline V gene encodes CDR1 SGHDN and CDR2 FVKESK. The CDR3 is 15 amino acids. CDR3 sequence: CASSQDFRGTETRYF. In DNA form, the CDR3 reads TGTGCCAGCAGCCAAGATTTTCGGGGGACGGAGACCCGGTACTTC.

As concerns this clonotype: The CDR3 ends on some other residue instead of the conserved phenylalanine or tryptophan, so this is likely a read error. The rearrangement joins TRBV29-1 to TRBJ1-5; 7 nucleotides line up with TRBD1. The CDR3 spans 12 residues. The V gene's germline CDR1 is SQVTM and CDR2 ANQGSEA. CDR3 sequence reads: CSVRTGDQPQHV. CDR3 DNA: TGCAGTGTTCGTACAGGGGATCAGCCCCAGCATGTT.

A word on this clonotype: Mismatch with germline at one junction end may stem from a read error. The gene calls are TRBV11-2 and TRBJ1-1; the match to TRBD1 covers 7 bases. The germline CDR1 and CDR2 sequences are SGHAT and FQNNGV. The CDR3 is 15 amino acids. CDR3 DNA: TGTGCCAGAAGCTCGGGACAGACCATGAACATTGAAGCTTTCTTT. As protein: CARSSGQTMNIEAFF.

The chain carries TRBV24-1 and TRBJ2-5; D is unclear. This CDR3 has 10 amino acids. V dropped 8 bases and J dropped 3 bases, with 3 bases sitting between them. The V gene's germline CDR1 is KGHDR and CDR2 SFDVKD. CDR3 nucleotide sequence: TGTGCCACCACTGAAGAGACCCAGTACTTC. Amino acids: CATTEETQYF.

This clonotype has a count of ten or more. CDR3 sequence (DNA): TGTGCCAGCAGCTTAGAAGGGGACAATCAGCCCCAGCATTTT. Protein sequence: CASSLEGDNQPQHF. The rearrangement uses TRBV7-8 and TRBJ1-5; maybe TRBD1 (5 bases). CDR1 is SGHVS, CDR2 FQNEAQ, per germline. V was shortened by 1 base and J by 3 bases, with 7 bases between the two germline ends. This CDR3 spans 14 amino acids.

The chain carries TRBV20-1 and TRBJ2-7; D uncertain. The CDR3 consists of 13 residues. The germline V gene encodes CDR1 DFQATT and CDR2 SNEGSKA (reference sequence). V lost 3 bases to trimming and J lost 2 bases, with 11 bases between them. The chain's CDR3 is CSARRLPTYEQYF. The CDR3 DNA reads TGCAGTGCTAGGAGGTTACCAACCTACGAGCAGTACTTC.

Comments on this clonotype: The CDR3 ends on some other residue instead of the conserved phenylalanine or tryptophan, so this is likely a read error. The chain uses TRBV11-1 and TRBJ1-6; D call uncertain. V lost 5 bases and J 7 bases, leaving 12 bases between the germline ends. The CDR3 sequence is 14 residues long. CDR1 is SGHAT, CDR2 FQDESV, per germline (reference sequence). The CDR3 DNA reads as TGTGCCAGCAGCCTAGGGAACCCAAATTCACCCCTCCACATT. Translating gives CASSLGNPNSPLHI.

Remarks on this clonotype: A much bigger clone sits one base away, suggesting this may be a read error. J is TRBJ2-3 and V is TRBV6-5; 7 nucleotides match TRBD2. Per the germline V gene, CDR1 is MNHEY and CDR2 is SVGAGI. Germline trimming cut 6 bases from V and 6 bases from J; bases unmatched to any gene: 12. The CDR3 covers 15 residues. DNA for the CDR3: TGTGCCAGCAGAGGACTAGTGGGATTTATTGATACGCAGTATTTT. Its translation is CASRGLVGFIDTQYF.

The gene calls are TRBV12-3 or TRBV12-4 and TRBJ1-2; TRBD1 agrees at 7 bases. The CDR3 is 14 residues long. The V and J ends lost 4 bases and 7 bases, in that order; junction bases with no gene match: 9. CDR3 loop: CASSSLTGSLGYTF. The CDR3 DNA reads as TGTGCCAGCAGTTCGTTGACAGGGTCCCTTGGCTACACCTTC.

On this clonotype itself: The germline gene is not matched at one end of the junction; a read error may be the cause. V and J are TRBV6-5 and TRBJ2-1; possibly TRBD1 for D (5 bases). CDR1 is MNHEY and CDR2 is SVGAGI in the germline V gene. The CDR3 has 14 residues. The CDR3 spells CASTDSTRGNKQFF. CDR3 DNA: TGTGCTAGCACAGACAGTACCCGAGGCAATAAGCAGTTCTTC.

The chain joins TRBV11-2 to TRBJ2-7, with D possibly TRBD2 on 6 matching bases. Germline values: CDR1 SGHAT, CDR2 FQNNGV. V was shortened by 6 bases and J by 3 bases, with 18 bases between the two germline ends. CDR3 length: 15 amino acids. CDR3: CASRRGGVPNYEQYF. The CDR3 DNA follows: TGTGCCAGCAGGCGGGGTGGCGTACCTAACTACGAGCAGTACTTC. Drawing the rest from reference TRBV11-2 and TRBJ2-7, the complete variable domain is EAGVAQSPRYKIIEKRQSVAFWCNPISGHATLYWYQQILGQGPKLLIQFQNNGVVDDSQLPKDRFSAERLKGVDSTLKIQPAKLEDSAVYLCASRRGGVPNYEQYFGPGTRLTVT.

The chain carries TRBV29-1 and TRBJ1-1; 8 nucleotides agree with TRBD1. The CDR3 sequence is 13 residues long. CDR1 is SQVTM, CDR2 ANQGSEA, per germline. Germline trimming cut 5 bases from V and 7 bases from J; bases unmatched to any gene: 9. CDR3 amino acids: CSVRPDRAIEAFF. In DNA, the CDR3 is TGCAGCGTTAGGCCGGACAGGGCCATTGAAGCTTTCTTT.

Comments on this clonotype: A much more abundant neighbour one base away suggests this may be a read error. The rearrangement joins TRBV12-5 to TRBJ2-1, with D perhaps being TRBD1 or TRBD2 (5 bases each). There are 14 residues in the CDR3. Germline values: CDR1 LGHNT, CDR2 FRNRAP. Here the CDR3 DNA reads TGTGCTAGTGCCAGGGACGACTTCTACGATGAGCAGTTCTTC. This translates into CASARDDFYDEQFF.

This rearrangement joins TRBV6-5 to TRBJ1-1; TRBD1 is a possible D gene (5 bases). This CDR3 comprises 14 residues. Germline V lookup: CDR1 MNHEY, CDR2 SVGAGI. V lost 7 bases and J 1 base, leaving 13 bases between the germline ends. This CDR3 reads CASTTRDANTEAFF. The CDR3 DNA reads as TGTGCCAGCACTACTAGGGACGCGAACACTGAAGCTTTCTTT.

Ten or more counts support this clonotype. The chain employs TRBV29-1 and TRBJ1-5; TRBD1 aligns across 7 bases. J lost 6 bases, V lost 7 bases, and 6 bases had no gene match. In germline, CDR1 is SQVTM, CDR2 ANQGSEA. The CDR3 length is 12 residues. The CDR3 DNA is TGCAGCGCCGGACAGGAAGGTCAGCCCCAGCATTTT. Translating it yields CSAGQEGQPQHF.

This clonotype was counted ten times or more. The chain links TRBV10-2 to TRBJ1-2, with a possible D match to TRBD1 (5 bases). CDR1 WSHSY and CDR2 SAAADI come from the germline V gene. The germline V and J ends were trimmed by 2 bases and 3 bases, with 10 bases remaining between them. CDR3 length equals 14 residues. CDR3 sequence reads: CASSEGHWDYGYTF. Written as DNA, the CDR3 is TGCGCCAGCAGTGAGGGACATTGGGACTATGGCTACACCTTC.

This clonotype was seen more than once but under ten times. This chain connects TRBV7-9 to TRBJ2-5; a weak D match, TRBD1 (5 bases). This CDR3 has 15 residues. Per germline, CDR1 SEHNR and CDR2 FQNEAQ (reference sequence). Trimming left V 1 base short and J 2 bases short, with 11 bases between. The CDR3 spells CASSLGSRDQETQYF. DNA for the CDR3: TGTGCCAGCAGCTTAGGAAGCAGGGATCAAGAGACCCAGTACTTC.

This clonotype has ten or more counts. Here the CDR3 reads CASSYSTGTGVSEQYF. The CDR3, as DNA: TGTGCCAGCAGTTACTCGACAGGGACAGGGGTGTCCGAGCAGTACTTC. The V call is TRBV6-6, the J call TRBJ2-7, with TRBD1 matching 10 bases. CDR1 and CDR2 from the germline V gene are MNHNY and SVGAGI (reference sequence). The V gene end was trimmed by 0 bases and the J gene end by 6 bases; junction bases not matched to a gene: 8. The CDR3 contains 16 residues.

This clonotype came up many times. V usage is TRBV28 and J usage is TRBJ2-5; D possibly corresponds to TRBD2 (6 bases). Germline V gene data show CDR1 as MDHEN and CDR2 as SYDVKM. V was trimmed by 5 bases and J by 5 bases, leaving 15 bases between them. CDR3 length: 14 residues. The CDR3 spells CASSGTPGRETQYF. For the CDR3, the DNA is TGTGCCAGCAGTGGGACTCCGGGCAGGGAGACCCAGTACTTC.

The chain employs TRBV6-1 and TRBJ1-1; 10 bases line up with TRBD1. From germline, CDR1 is MNHNS and CDR2 SASEGT. The V gene end was trimmed by 6 bases and the J gene end by 5 bases; junction bases not matched to a gene: 15. The CDR3 consists of 17 residues. The CDR3: CASSKGPSPDRGTEAFF. CDR3 DNA sequence: TGTGCCAGCAGCAAAGGGCCCTCCCCGGACAGGGGGACTGAAGCTTTCTTT.

This chain joins TRBV5-1 and TRBJ2-1; no clear D. Germline CDR1 and CDR2: SGHRS and YFSETQ. This CDR3 is 15 amino acids long. The V gene lost 1 base and the J gene lost 4 bases, with 12 bases spanning the gap. In nucleotides, the CDR3 is TGCGCCAGCAGCTTGAGCCTAACGGATTACAATGAGCAGTTCTTC. This gives the protein CASSLSLTDYNEQFF.

This clonotype occurred many times. The gene calls are TRBV5-1 and TRBJ2-7, with D perhaps matching TRBD1 (6 bases). This CDR3 is 15 amino acids long. The V gene lost 1 base and the J gene lost 3 bases, with 14 bases spanning the gap. Germline lookup yields CDR1 SGHRS and CDR2 YFSETQ. For the CDR3, the DNA is TGCGCCAGCAGCTTGATGTGGGGCAGGGGCTACGAGCAGTACTTC. As protein: CASSLMWGRGYEQYF.

This clonotype was seen a handful of times. The chain employs TRBV5-6 and TRBJ1-1; D is possibly TRBD1 (5 bases). V was cut by 0 bases and J by 0 bases, with 12 bases left in between. This CDR3 is 16 amino acids long. Germline values: CDR1 SGHDT, CDR2 YYEEEE. The chain's CDR3 is CASSLGGAAMNTEAFF. DNA for the CDR3: TGTGCCAGCAGCTTGGGTGGGGCCGCCATGAACACTGAAGCTTTCTTT.

The sample holds many counts of this clonotype. The rearrangement links TRBV4-1 to TRBJ1-2, with D perhaps TRBD1 (5 bases). The ends were cut back, 1 base at V and 5 bases at J, with 23 bases in the middle. The germline CDR1 and CDR2 sequences are MGHRA and YSYEKL. This CDR3 is built from 18 residues. The CDR3 loop is CASSQGHSGGRPQYGYTF. Written as DNA, the CDR3 is TGCGCCAGCAGCCAAGGCCATTCGGGGGGTCGACCCCAGTATGGCTACACCTTC.

To note about this clonotype: One junction end does not reproduce the germline sequence, and a read error may be involved. The gene calls are TRBV4-1 and TRBJ1-5; D is possibly TRBD1 (5 bases). The CDR3 length is 16 residues. Germline V gene sequence: CDR1 MGHRA, CDR2 YSYEKL. The CDR3 region is CASSQDLRQGDQPQNF. The CDR3 DNA sequence: TGCGCCAGCAGCCAAGATTTGAGGCAGGGCGATCAGCCCCAGAATTTT.

The chain links TRBV28 to TRBJ2-5, with unresolved D. V was trimmed by 6 bases and J by 6 bases, leaving 8 bases between them. Per the germline V gene, CDR1 is MDHEN and CDR2 is SYDVKM. The CDR3 loop spans 11 amino acids. The CDR3 spells CASSNEKTQYF. Written as DNA, the CDR3 is TGTGCCAGCAGCAATGAGAAGACCCAGTACTTC.

Comments on this clonotype: A read error may account for a junction end that differs from germline. The chain is built from TRBV4-2 and TRBJ2-3; D may match TRBD1 or TRBD2 (5 bases each). Germline V gives CDR1 LGHNA, CDR2 YNFKEQ. The CDR3 is 18 residues long. The chain's CDR3 is CASGQDRGGSTRTDTQYF. In nucleotides, the CDR3 is TGTGCCAGCGGCCAAGATCGGGGCGGCTCCACCCGCACAGATACGCAGTATTTT.

With regard to this clonotype: This could be a read error, since a much larger clone is one nucleotide away. The chain is built from TRBV5-6 and TRBJ2-4, with D perhaps matching TRBD1 or TRBD2 (5 bases each). The CDR3 consists of 15 residues. Trimming pared 4 bases from V and 1 base from J, leaving 12 bases between. CDR1 SGHDT and CDR2 YYEEEE come from the germline V gene. In DNA form, the CDR3 reads TGTGCCAGCAGCCGAGTGGGGGTTGCCAAAAACATTCAGTACTTC. Its protein is CASSRVGVAKNIQYF.

A note on this clonotype: An end of the junction differs from the germline gene, which may be a read error. The CDR3 region is CATSYQGSYGYTF. CDR3 coding DNA: TGTGCCACCAGCTACCAGGGAAGCTATGGCTACACATTC. The V gene is TRBV11-2, the J gene TRBJ1-2; a possible D gene is TRBD1 (5 bases). Per germline, CDR1 SGHAT and CDR2 FQNNGV. This CDR3 has 13 amino acids.